This T cell receptor (beta chain) was identified during a study of OX40 agonist ivuxolimab in advanced cancers. Across the study: Previous treatment with anti-PD-1, anti-PD-L1 or anti-CTLA-4 therapy was allowed; about 40% had received some.

Sequencing used immunoSEQ multiplex PCR; TCRdb keeps in-frame clones, though not all of them. The sample lists 90,000 to 100,000 clones, roughly 90% occurring once. Patients with autoimmune history or systemic immunosuppression were excluded. This clone was seen a handful of times. Its target is unknown. Per the germline V gene, CDR1 is MNHNS and CDR2 is SASEGT. V dropped 6 bases and J dropped 7 bases, with 19 bases sitting between them. The CDR3 is 15 amino acids. General study findings and limits: Antigen specificity was not determined for the expanded peripheral T cells.

This sequence originates from an adult with an advanced solid tumor such as melanoma, head and neck, liver or kidney cancer. The J gene is TRBJ1-3, the V gene TRBV6-1; tentative D call: TRBD1 (6 bases). The material sequenced was CD4+ or CD8+ T cells sorted from blood, taken in a trial of the OX40 agonist ivuxolimab. This CDR3 reads CASRETGLLGNTIYF. In nucleotides, the CDR3 is TGTGCCAGCAGGGAGACAGGACTACTTGGTAACACCATATATTTT.